The 22 T cell receptor beta chains in this list originate from one sample, sequenced in a study of regulatory T cells in long-lasting Graves disease. Library construction for TCR beta used iRepertoire HTBI primers and Arm-PCR of CDR3 regions. TCRdb passed the multiplex PCR reads through MiXCR, listing each CDR3 protein once. This sample yields 500,000 to 700,000 distinct CDR3 sequences, of which 30% are seen a single time; 40% to 55% belongs to the top ten. Stated time point: persistent/refractory GD, antithyroid drugs over 5 years with positive TRAb. Extracted PBMC RNA gave rise to the TCR library. This sample comprised peripheral blood mononuclear cells (PBMCs), obtained when the disease was refractory, from a patient treated with antithyroid drugs. Receptors originate from a female donor with Graves disease.

This clonotype came up a few times. V usage is TRBV25-1 and J usage is TRBJ1-1; tentative D call: TRBD1 (6 bases). CDR1 is MGHDK and CDR2 is SYGVNS in the germline V gene. CDR3 length equals 13 residues. V dropped 8 bases and J dropped 6 bases, with 16 bases sitting between them. CDR3 sequence: CASSEGGGSEAFF. The CDR3 DNA sequence: TGTGCCAGCTCTGAGGGGGGCGGCTCTGAAGCTTTCTTT.

As for this clonotype: This clone may be a read error of a much larger clone one base away. The CDR3 DNA is TGTGCCAGCAGCTTGGATAAGAGTCAGCCCCAGCGTTTT. It translates to CASSLDKSQPQRF. This rearrangement joins TRBV7-9 to TRBJ1-5; no firm D call. The length of the CDR3 is 13 residues. The V gene's germline CDR1 is SEHNR and CDR2 FQNEAQ (reference sequence).

This clonotype was picked up a small number of times. The chain recombines TRBV10-3 with TRBJ1-5; TRBD1 aligns across 9 bases. CDR3 length: 16 residues. Germline CDR1 reads ENHRY; CDR2 reads SYGVKD. V trimming: 3 bases; J trimming: 5 bases; junction bases outside the gene matches: 8. The CDR3 here is CAISDHRGQLYQPQHF. CDR3 DNA sequence: TGTGCCATCAGTGACCACAGGGGGCAGTTGTATCAGCCCCAGCATTTT.

This clonotype came up many times. The V and J genes are TRBV2 and TRBJ1-1; D is uncertain. The CDR3 loop spans 14 amino acids. Germline CDR1 SNHLY, CDR2 FYNNEI. The V end was cut by 5 bases, the J end by 3 bases, with 13 bases between. The CDR3 coding sequence is TGTGCCAGCAGTAGATATCTCGGGGACACTGAAGCTTTCTTT. Translating gives CASSRYLGDTEAFF. The full variable domain, its missing parts supplied by reference TRBV2 and TRBJ1-1, is EPEVTQTPSHQVTQMGQEVILRCVPISNHLYFYWYRQILGQKVEFLVSFYNNEISEKSEIFDDQFSVERPDGSNFTLKIRSTKLEDSAMYFCASSRYLGDTEAFFGQGTRLTVV.

This clonotype was counted ten times or more. This rearrangement joins TRBV11-2 to TRBJ1-2; D ambiguous. The length of the CDR3 is 14 residues. CDR1 and CDR2 (germline): SGHAT, FQNNGV. Trimming left V 5 bases short and J 2 bases short, with 12 bases between. In DNA form, the CDR3 reads TGTGCCAGCAGCGGGCGGTCGGGGAACTATGGCTACACCTTC. This codes for CASSGRSGNYGYTF.

The count of this clonotype is one. The chain couples TRBV7-9 to TRBJ2-4; 9 positions agree with TRBD1. V shed 0 bases and J 7 bases; nucleotides not matched to a gene: 4. Germline V gives CDR1 SEHNR, CDR2 FQNEAQ (reference sequence). The CDR3 runs 15 residues. Here the CDR3 DNA reads TGTGCCAGCAGCTTAGCCGGGACAGGGTATAACATTCAGTACTTC. Translated: CASSLAGTGYNIQYF.

This clonotype was counted only a few times. The gene calls are TRBV7-9 and TRBJ2-1; the D is unclear. With 1 base removed from V and 4 bases from J, the gap between germline ends came to 14 bases. Germline lookup yields CDR1 SEHNR and CDR2 FQNEAQ (reference sequence). This CDR3 is 16 amino acids long. The CDR3 loop reads CASSLVRHSAYNEQFF. The CDR3 region has the DNA TGTGCCAGCAGCTTAGTCCGTCATTCGGCGTACAATGAGCAGTTCTTC.

The chain carries TRBV5-1 and TRBJ2-3, with D tentatively TRBD2 (6 bases). The CDR3 is 15 amino acids. The ends were cut back, 0 bases at V and 1 base at J, with 9 bases in the middle. Germline assignment: CDR1 SGHRS and CDR2 YFSETQ. The CDR3, as DNA: TGCGCCAGCAGCTTGGAGACGGGAGGCACAGATACGCAGTATTTT. Its protein product is CASSLETGGTDTQYF.

This clonotype was counted at least ten times. The chain carries TRBV6-4 and TRBJ2-7, with 11 bases identical to TRBD2. The V gene end was trimmed by 9 bases and the J gene end by 2 bases; junction bases not matched to a gene: 6. Per germline, CDR1 MRHNA and CDR2 SNTAGT. The CDR3 totals 14 residues. The CDR3 region is CASSPLAGAYEQYF. CDR3 coding DNA: TGTGCCAGTAGCCCACTAGCGGGAGCCTACGAGCAGTACTTC.

This clonotype was detected many times. The chain couples TRBV6-1 to TRBJ1-2, with no clear D. This CDR3 spans 14 amino acids. The germline V and J ends were trimmed by 0 bases and 4 bases, with 9 bases remaining between them. Germline CDR1 is MNHNS and CDR2 is SASEGT. The CDR3 protein is CASSEAVVVYGYTF. Here the CDR3 DNA reads TGTGCCAGCAGTGAAGCGGTAGTCGTCTATGGCTACACCTTC.

The V gene is TRBV6-2 or TRBV6-3, the J gene TRBJ1-1; D gene unclear. The length of the CDR3 is 14 residues. Trimming removed 0 bases from V and 6 bases from J, with 11 bases in between. The germline CDR1 and CDR2 sequences are MNHEY and SVGEGT. DNA of the CDR3: TGTGCCAGCAGTTACTCGAGTGCCGGGGCTGAAGCTTTCTTT. This translates into CASSYSSAGAEAFF.

The V gene is TRBV20-1, the J gene TRBJ1-2; D perhaps matches TRBD1 (5 bases). Germline CDR1 and CDR2: DFQATT and SNEGSKA (reference sequence). This CDR3 has 12 residues. V lost 6 bases and J lost 8, with 16 bases in between. As DNA, the CDR3 is TGCAGTGCCCCGGGGCTTGGGAGGGGCTACACCTTC. The encoded protein is CSAPGLGRGYTF.

The chain recombines TRBV4-1 with TRBJ2-7, with 7 bases identical to TRBD1. CDR3 length equals 15 residues. From germline, CDR1 is MGHRA and CDR2 YSYEKL. V gave up 2 bases and J gave up 4 bases; unmatched junction bases: 8. CDR3 coding DNA: TGCGCCAGCAGCCAACCGTGGGACAGAAGTTACGAGCAGTACTTC. Its translation: CASSQPWDRSYEQYF.

A few counts support this clonotype. CDR3 DNA sequence: TGTGCCATCAGGAGGGGGCACACTGAAGCTTTCTTT. Its protein is CAIRRGHTEAFF. The rearrangement joins TRBV10-3 to TRBJ1-1; 7 bases fit TRBD1. V was pared by 6 bases and J by 3 bases, with 1 base of the junction left unmatched. The germline gives CDR1 ENHRY, CDR2 SYGVKD. The CDR3 contains 12 residues.

This clonotype was recorded a few times. The chain carries TRBV20-1 and TRBJ2-7, with D possibly matching TRBD2 (5 bases). V lost 3 bases and J lost 3, with 9 bases in between. CDR3 length equals 12 residues. Looked up from germline, CDR1 is DFQATT and CDR2 is SNEGSKA (reference sequence). The CDR3 spells CSARREGYEQYF. CDR3 sequence (DNA): TGCAGTGCTAGGCGAGAGGGCTACGAGCAGTACTTC.

This clonotype has only a few counts. V gene TRBV12-3 or TRBV12-4 combines with J gene TRBJ1-4; TRBD1 matches 8 bases. CDR3 length equals 15 residues. Germline trimming cut 6 bases from V and 5 bases from J; bases unmatched to any gene: 8. The CDR3 region has the DNA TGTGCCAGCAGCCCCTATGGGACAGGCAATGAAAAACTGTTTTTT. Translating it yields CASSPYGTGNEKLFF.

The V call is TRBV9, the J call TRBJ1-6; 7 bases agree with TRBD1. The V gene's germline CDR1 is SGDLS and CDR2 YYNGEE. J gave up 10 bases and V 5 bases, and 9 bases lay outside the gene matches. The CDR3 covers 14 residues. The CDR3 bases are TGTGCCAGCAGTGCCGGACAGGAACGCTCACCCCTCCACTTT. Translated: CASSAGQERSPLHF.

In its sample, this clonotype was seen many times. This rearrangement joins TRBV12-3 or TRBV12-4 to TRBJ1-2, with TRBD1 identical over 12 bases. Trimming at V came to 5 bases and at J to 7 bases, leaving 8 bases not matched to a gene. The CDR3 is 15 residues long. The CDR3 sequence: CASSPPGQGAFGYTF. Written as DNA, the CDR3 is TGTGCCAGCAGTCCCCCGGGACAGGGGGCGTTTGGCTACACCTTC.

This chain connects TRBV5-6 to TRBJ1-1, with D possibly matching TRBD1 (5 bases). V was shortened by 1 base and J by 3 bases, with 10 bases between the two germline ends. Germline V CDR1 and CDR2: SGHDT, YYEEEE. The CDR3 extends over 14 amino acids. In nucleotides, the CDR3 is TGTGCCAGCAGCTTGTCAGGGTGGGACACTGAAGCTTTCTTT. It specifies CASSLSGWDTEAFF.

V is TRBV19 and J is TRBJ2-2; 10 bases match TRBD2. The V and J ends lost 5 bases and 6 bases, in that order; junction bases with no gene match: 12. This CDR3 has 17 amino acids. Germline assignment: CDR1 LNHDA and CDR2 SQIVND (reference sequence). The CDR3 DNA reads as TGTGCCAGTAGTGTCGTAGCGGGGGGAATCTCGGCCGGGGAGCTGTTTTTT. This sequence encodes CASSVVAGGISAGELFF.

This clonotype was recorded at least ten times. The gene calls are TRBV6-1 and TRBJ1-2; D is unclear. This CDR3 is 12 amino acids long. V lost 5 bases, J lost 3 bases, and 7 bases lay in between. CDR1 MNHNS and CDR2 SASEGT come from the germline V gene. CDR3 DNA: TGTGCCAGCAGTCCGGCCCACTATGGCTACACCTTC. It is translated as CASSPAHYGYTF.

The rearrangement joins TRBV20-1 to TRBJ2-5, with 13 bases identical to TRBD2. CDR1 is DFQATT and CDR2 is SNEGSKA in the germline V gene (reference sequence). The CDR3 extends over 15 amino acids. The V and J ends lost 6 bases and 4 bases, in that order; junction bases with no gene match: 8. The CDR3 sequence: CSARGLAGSTETQYF. Written as DNA, the CDR3 is TGCAGTGCAAGGGGACTAGCGGGAAGTACAGAGACCCAGTACTTC.